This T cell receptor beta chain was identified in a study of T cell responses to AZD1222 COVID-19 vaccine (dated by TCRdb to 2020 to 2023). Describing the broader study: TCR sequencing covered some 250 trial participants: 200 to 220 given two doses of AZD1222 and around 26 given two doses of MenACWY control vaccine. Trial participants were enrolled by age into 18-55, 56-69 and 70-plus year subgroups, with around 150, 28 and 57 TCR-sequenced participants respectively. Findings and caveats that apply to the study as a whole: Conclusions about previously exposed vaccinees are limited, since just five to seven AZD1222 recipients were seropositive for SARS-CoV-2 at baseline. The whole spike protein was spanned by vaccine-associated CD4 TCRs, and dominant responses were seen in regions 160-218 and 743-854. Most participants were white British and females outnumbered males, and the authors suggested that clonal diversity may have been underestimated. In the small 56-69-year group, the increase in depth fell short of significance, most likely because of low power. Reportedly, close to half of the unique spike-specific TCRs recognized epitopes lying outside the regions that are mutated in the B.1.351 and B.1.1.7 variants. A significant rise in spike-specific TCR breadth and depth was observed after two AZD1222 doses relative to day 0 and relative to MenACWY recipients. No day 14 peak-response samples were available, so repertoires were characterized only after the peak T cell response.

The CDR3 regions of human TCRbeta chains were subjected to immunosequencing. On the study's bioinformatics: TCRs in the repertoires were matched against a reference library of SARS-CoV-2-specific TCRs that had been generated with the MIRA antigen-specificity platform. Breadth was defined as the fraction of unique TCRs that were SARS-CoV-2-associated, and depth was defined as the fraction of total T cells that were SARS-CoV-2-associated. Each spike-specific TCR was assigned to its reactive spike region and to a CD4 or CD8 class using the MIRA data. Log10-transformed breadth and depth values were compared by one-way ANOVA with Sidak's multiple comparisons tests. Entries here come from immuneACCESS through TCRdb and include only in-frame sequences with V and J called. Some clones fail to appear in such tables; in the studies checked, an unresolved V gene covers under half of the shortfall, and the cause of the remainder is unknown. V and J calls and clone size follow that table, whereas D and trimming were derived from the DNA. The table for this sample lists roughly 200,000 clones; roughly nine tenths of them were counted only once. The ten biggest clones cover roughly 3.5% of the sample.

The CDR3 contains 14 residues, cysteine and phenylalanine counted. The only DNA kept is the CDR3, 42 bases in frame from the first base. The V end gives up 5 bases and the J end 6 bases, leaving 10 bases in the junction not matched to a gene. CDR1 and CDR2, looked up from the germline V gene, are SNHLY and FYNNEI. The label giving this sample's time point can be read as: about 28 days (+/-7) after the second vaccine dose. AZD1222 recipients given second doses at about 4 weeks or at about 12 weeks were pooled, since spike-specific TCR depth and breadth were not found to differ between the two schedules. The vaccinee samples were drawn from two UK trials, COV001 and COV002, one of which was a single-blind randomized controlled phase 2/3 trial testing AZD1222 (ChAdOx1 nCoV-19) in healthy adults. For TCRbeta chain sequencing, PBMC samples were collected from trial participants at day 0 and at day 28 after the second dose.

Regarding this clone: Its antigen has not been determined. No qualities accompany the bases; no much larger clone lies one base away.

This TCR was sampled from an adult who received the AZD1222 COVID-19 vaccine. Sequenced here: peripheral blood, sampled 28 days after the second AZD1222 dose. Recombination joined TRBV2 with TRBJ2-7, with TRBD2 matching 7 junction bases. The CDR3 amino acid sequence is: CASSRGSGASEQYF. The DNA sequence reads TGTGCCAGCAGTCGCGGGAGTGGGGCCAGCGAGCAGTACTTC.